The clone carrying this TCR beta chain was counted at least ten times. The data belong to a study of regulatory T cells in long-lasting Graves disease. Sequencing libraries for TCR beta were prepared with iRepertoire HTBI primers and Arm-PCR of CDR3 regions. TCRdb redid the calling of the multiplex PCR reads with MiXCR, one entry per CDR3 protein. The repertoire holds 250,000 or so distinct CDR3 sequences, roughly a fifth seen once, with about 15% in the top ten. Time point given: newly diagnosed GD, antithyroid drugs for less than 3 months. After RNA was extracted from PBMCs, the TCR library was made from it. Patients of an endocrinology department in Xi'an, China, were included. Trimming at V came to 8 bases and at J to 4 bases, leaving 13 bases not matched to a gene. The CDR3 sequence is 16 residues long. The germline CDR1 and CDR2 sequences are SGHTA and FQGNSA.

The source was peripheral blood mononuclear cells (PBMCs), collected at new diagnosis, from a patient treated with antithyroid drugs. The receptor was derived from a female donor with Graves disease. The rearrangement uses TRBV7-2 and TRBJ2-1; 8 bases are shared with TRBD2. CDR3 amino acids: CASYRKSGSPYNEQFF. CDR3 DNA: TGTGCCAGCTACAGAAAAAGCGGGAGTCCGTACAATGAGCAGTTCTTC.